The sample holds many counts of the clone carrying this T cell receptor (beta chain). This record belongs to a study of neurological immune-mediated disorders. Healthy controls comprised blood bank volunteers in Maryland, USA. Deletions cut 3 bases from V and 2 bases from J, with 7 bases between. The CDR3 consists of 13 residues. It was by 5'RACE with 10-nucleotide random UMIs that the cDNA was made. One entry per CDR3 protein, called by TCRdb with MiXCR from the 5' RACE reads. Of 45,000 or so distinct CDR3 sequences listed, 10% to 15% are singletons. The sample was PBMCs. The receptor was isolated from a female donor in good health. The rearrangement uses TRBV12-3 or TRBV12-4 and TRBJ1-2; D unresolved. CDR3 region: CASSFGVNYGYTF. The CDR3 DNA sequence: TGTGCCAGCAGTTTTGGGGTGAACTATGGCTACACCTTC.